This TCR beta chain originates from a study of T cells in Graves' hyperthyroidism and ophthalmopathy. On the study more broadly: The authors collected peripheral blood at initial diagnosis, before any treatment.

Absent ophthalmopathy progression within 18 months defined stable Graves' hyperthyroidism. Subjects aged 18 to 65 presented with newly diagnosed hyperthyroidism of less than 2 months' duration. Thyroid ultrasound, orbital computed tomography, clinical symptoms, and serum thyroxine and TRAb underpinned diagnoses. The sample holds many counts of this clonotype. TCR beta CDR3 region amplification was performed from RNA transcripts. With the HTBI primer set, the TCR CDR3 went through a first round of RT-PCR. MiXCR was run by TCRdb on the multiplex PCR reads, yielding one entry per CDR3 protein. Counted here are more than 600,000 distinct CDR3 sequences, 16% occurring once; the ten biggest clones make up under 9.5%. V lost 3 bases and J lost 4; bases outside the gene matches: 10. CDR3 length: 16 residues. From germline, CDR1 is KGHSH and CDR2 LQKENI.

The receptor's source is a man between 18 and 35 years old with Graves' hyperthyroidism. The J gene is TRBJ2-3, the V gene TRBV18; 7 bases align to TRBD1. Specimen: blood. CDR3: CASSPPWDSGSDTQYF. The CDR3 region has the DNA TGTGCCAGCTCACCCCCATGGGACAGTGGATCAGATACGCAGTATTTT.